A selection of T cell receptor beta chains follows, all from one sample in a study of blood T cell repertoires in COVID-19. Here immunoSEQ multiplex PCR was the method, and the copy in TCRdb shows in-frame clones only, minus some. The data contain about 78,000 clones, 75% to 95% of them singletons. What was sequenced was peripheral blood. The receptors shown here come from a woman aged 80 or older with acute or convalescent COVID-19. Each CDR3 is given with its conserved first and last residue. D genes are given only for firm matches. Not every row has a clone size; where given, it reads once, few, many or a size class.

clone size	D gene	J gene	V gene	CDR3 DNA	CDR3 protein
-	TRBD1	TRBJ2-2	TRBV6-1	TGTGCCAGCAGTGAAGCCGGGACAGGGAGTTACACCGGGGAGCTGTTTTTT	CASSEAGTGSYTGELFF
once	-	TRBJ1-2	TRBV19	TGTGCCAGTACCCTCGGGCGGGAGGGCTACTATGGCTACACCTTC	CASTLGREGYYGYTF
-	TRBD2	TRBJ2-5	TRBV5-4	TGTGCCAGCAGCCGGGGACTAGCGGGAGCGGAGACCCAGTACTTC	CASSRGLAGAETQYF
-	TRBD2	TRBJ2-7	TRBV19	TGTGCCAGTAGTATACTAGCGGGGACCTACGAGCAGTACTTC	CASSILAGTYEQYF
-	TRBD2	TRBJ2-1	TRBV7-9	TGTGCCAGCAGCTTAGCGAGGCCTAGCGGGGGGGATGAGCAGTTCTTC	CASSLARPSGGDEQFF
-	-	TRBJ2-5	TRBV7-2	TGTGCCAGCAGCTTGCCGGCGGGGAAACAAGAGACCCAGTACTTC	CASSLPAGKQETQYF
-	-	TRBJ1-5	TRBV6-2/TRBV6-3	TGTGCCAGCAGTTCTCTTGGGGGGACTCTCACTCAGCCCCAGCATTTT	CASSSLGGTLTQPQHF
-	-	TRBJ1-6	TRBV6-5	TGTGCCAGCAGTCCACAGGGAAGGTATTCACCCCTCCACTTT	CASSPQGRYSPLHF
-	-	TRBJ1-5	TRBV5-1	TGCGCCAGCAGCCCGAATGCAGGTATACCAAATCAGCCCCAGCATTTT	CASSPNAGIPNQPQHF
-	-	TRBJ1-1	TRBV5-1	TGCGCCAGCAGCGCCTTGGCAGGGCCGAACACTGAAGCTTTCTTT	CASSALAGPNTEAFF
once	-	TRBJ2-7	TRBV21-1	TGTGCCAGCAGCAAAGCTGGGGGCGATCCCAACGAGCAGTACTTC	CASSKAGGDPNEQYF
-	-	TRBJ1-1	TRBV7-6	TGTGCCAGCAGCTTACAGGACAGTTCCACTGAAGCTTTCTTT	CASSLQDSSTEAFF
-	TRBD1	TRBJ1-5	TRBV2	TGTGCCAGCAGTGAAAGGTTAGGGACAGGGTCCCATCAGCCCCAGCATTTT	CASSERLGTGSHQPQHF
-	TRBD2	TRBJ2-3	TRBV7-6	TGTGCCAGCAGCCCCCTTACTAGCGGGGGGGCCGGAACAGATACGCAGTATTTT	CASSPLTSGGAGTDTQYF
-	-	TRBJ1-2	TRBV6-5	TGTGCCAGCAGTTACGAGGCAGGGGTTAACTATGGCTACACCTTC	CASSYEAGVNYGYTF
-	TRBD1	TRBJ2-3	TRBV19	TGTGCCAGTAGTGACCAACCGGGACAGGCGAGGGTTGATACGCAGTATTTT	CASSDQPGQARVDTQYF
once	TRBD2	TRBJ2-1	TRBV20-1	TGCAGTGCTAGTCCTCCTCAGCGGGGCTACAATGAGCAGTTCTTC	CSASPPQRGYNEQFF
-	-	TRBJ1-6	TRBV19	TGTGCCAGTAGTATAGCCCCGGGAAATAATTCACCCCTCCACTTT	CASSIAPGNNSPLHF
-	-	TRBJ2-7	TRBV7-2	TGTGCCAGCAGCTTAGGAGGAGGGCGCGAGCAGTACTTC	CASSLGGGREQYF
once	TRBD1	TRBJ2-1	TRBV27	TGTGCCAGCAGTTTAAGGGGGACAGGGGTTATGAATGAGCAGTTCTTC	CASSLRGTGVMNEQFF
-	TRBD1	TRBJ2-1	TRBV19	TGTGCCAGTAGTATCCCGAGACAGGGGAGGAATGAGCAGTTCTTC	CASSIPRQGRNEQFF
once	-	TRBJ2-7	TRBV28	TGTGCCAGCACCCGGACAGCCGACTTCTACGAGCAGTACTTC	CASTRTADFYEQYF
-	TRBD1	TRBJ2-1	TRBV6-6	TGTGCCAGCAGGGGAACGACAGGGATAGGGTACAATGAGCAGTTCTTC	CASRGTTGIGYNEQFF
-	-	TRBJ2-7	TRBV7-2	TGTGCCAGCAGCGAACGGGAGCTATCGCACGAGCAGTACTTC	CASSERELSHEQYF
-	TRBD2	TRBJ2-5	TRBV3-1/TRBV3-2	TGTGCCAGCAGCCATAGCGGGAGTGGGGAGACCCAGTACTTC	CASSHSGSGETQYF
-	-	TRBJ2-3	TRBV7-2	TGTGCCAGCACCCTCACAACCACAGATACGCAGTATTTT	CASTLTTTDTQYF
once	-	TRBJ1-4	TRBV5-1	TGCGCCAGCAGCTTAGAGGCAGGGGCCTCTAAAAAACTGTTTTTT	CASSLEAGASKKLFF
-	TRBD2	TRBJ2-1	TRBV19	TGTGCCAGTAGTCTCCCAGGGACTAGCTACAATGAGCAGTTCTTC	CASSLPGTSYNEQFF
-	TRBD2	TRBJ2-5	TRBV4-3	TGCGCCAGCAGCCAAGCCAGCGGGGGGGGTGGGACCCAGTACTTC	CASSQASGGGGTQYF
-	-	TRBJ1-2	TRBV2	TGTGCCAGTACGGTAGACTATGGCTACACCTTC	CASTVDYGYTF
-	-	TRBJ2-1	TRBV3-1/TRBV3-2	TGTGCCAGCAGCGCGAGGAATGAGCAGTTCTTC	CASSARNEQFF
-	-	TRBJ1-3	TRBV6-1	TGTGCCAGCAGTGAGGGACAAGCGTCCTCTGGAAACACCATATATTTT	CASSEGQASSGNTIYF
-	TRBD2	TRBJ2-2	TRBV5-1	TGCGCCAGCAACTCCCTAGCGGGGTTGGCCGGGGAGCTGTTTTTT	CASNSLAGLAGELFF
-	-	TRBJ2-7	TRBV19	TGTGCCAGTAGTTGGCGGTCGGGTTACGAGCAGTACTTC	CASSWRSGYEQYF
few	TRBD1	TRBJ1-2	TRBV5-1	TGCGCCAGCAGCCCTCGACAGGGGATTGCGAATGGCTACACCTTC	CASSPRQGIANGYTF
-	-	TRBJ1-2	TRBV9	TGTGCCAGCAGCGTAGCTCCAGGGGTCTATGGCTACACCTTC	CASSVAPGVYGYTF
-	TRBD2	TRBJ2-5	TRBV5-1	TGCGCCAGCAGCTTTTCAGCGGGAGTAGGCGAGACCCAGTACTTC	CASSFSAGVGETQYF
-	-	TRBJ2-1	TRBV2	TGTGCCAGCACCCGACCAGGATACAATGAGCAGTTCTTC	CASTRPGYNEQFF
-	TRBD1	TRBJ1-2	TRBV19	TGTGCCAGTAGTATCGGACAGGACAGACCCTCGGGCTACACCTTC	CASSIGQDRPSGYTF
-	-	TRBJ1-2	TRBV2	TGTGCCAGCATGAGGAACTATGGCTACACCTTC	CASMRNYGYTF
-	-	TRBJ1-5	TRBV12-5	TGTGCTAGTGGTGCCGGGGGTGGGCTTCAGCCCCAGCATTTT	CASGAGGGLQPQHF
-	-	TRBJ2-5	TRBV9	TGTGCCAGCAGCGTAGACACAAACCAAGAGACCCAGTACTTC	CASSVDTNQETQYF
-	TRBD1	TRBJ2-6	TRBV7-9	TGTGCCAGCAGCAAACACGGGACAGGCTCTGGGGCCAACGTCCTGACTTTC	CASSKHGTGSGANVLTF
-	TRBD1	TRBJ1-1	TRBV19	TGTGCCAGTAAGACAGGGCTTGAAGCTTTCTTT	CASKTGLEAFF